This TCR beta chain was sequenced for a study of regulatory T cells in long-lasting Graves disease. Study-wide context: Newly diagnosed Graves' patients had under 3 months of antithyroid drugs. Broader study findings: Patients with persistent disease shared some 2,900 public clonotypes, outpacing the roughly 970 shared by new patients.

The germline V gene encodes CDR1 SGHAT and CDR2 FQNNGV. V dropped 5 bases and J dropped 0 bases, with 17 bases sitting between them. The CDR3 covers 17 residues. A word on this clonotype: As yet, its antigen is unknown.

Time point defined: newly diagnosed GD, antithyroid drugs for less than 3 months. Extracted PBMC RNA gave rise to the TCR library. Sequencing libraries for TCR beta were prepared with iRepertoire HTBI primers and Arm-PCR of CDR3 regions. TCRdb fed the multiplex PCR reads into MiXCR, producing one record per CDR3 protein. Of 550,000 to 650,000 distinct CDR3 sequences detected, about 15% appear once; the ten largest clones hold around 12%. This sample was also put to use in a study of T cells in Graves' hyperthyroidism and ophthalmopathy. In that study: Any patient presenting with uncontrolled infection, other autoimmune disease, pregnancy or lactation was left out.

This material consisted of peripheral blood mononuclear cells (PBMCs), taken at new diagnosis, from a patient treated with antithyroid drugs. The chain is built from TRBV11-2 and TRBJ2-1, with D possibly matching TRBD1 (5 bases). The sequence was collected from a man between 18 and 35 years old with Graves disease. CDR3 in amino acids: CASSPFGAASSYNEQFF. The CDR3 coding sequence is TGTGCCAGCAGCCCATTTGGGGCGGCAAGCTCCTACAATGAGCAGTTCTTC.